Below, one TCR beta chain is given with its context. Its antigen remains unidentified. This sample was taken from a study of tumor-infiltrating lymphocytes in primary liver carcinoma. Across the study: Patients diagnosed with primary liver carcinoma received treatment through surgical resection. Study conclusions and caveats: Tumor region pairs shared more overlap than did tumor-adjacent and tumor-blood pairs.

Starting from approximately 470 ng of total RNA, TCR beta cDNA was produced with a primer in the constant region. Slightly modified ARM-PCR, run as three nested multiplex PCR rounds, produced the TCR beta libraries. A C-beta reverse primer and TRBV1-TRBV30 forward primers served in each of the first two PCR rounds, at ten to eleven cycles apiece. From the multiplex PCR reads, TCRdb called clonotypes with MiXCR, one entry per CDR3 protein. The table has about 330,000 distinct CDR3 sequences, about 61% seen once. Germline DNA was also extracted, and blood RNA derived from unsorted whole blood. Every patient had chronic HBV infection and was treatment-naive. This CDR3 is built from 21 residues.

The clonotype was recovered from a man aged 40-55 years with primary liver carcinoma and hepatitis B virus infection. The chain combines TRBV21-1 with TRBJ1-4; the tabulated D call, TRBD1, remains unverified against the DNA. TRBV21-1 is noted as a pseudogene. The specimen was peripheral blood. The CDR3 here is CASSKPPSTLLTGGESEKLFF. The CDR3 region has the DNA TGTGCCAGCAGCAAACCCCCGTCCACACTACTAACAGGGGGTGAGAGTGAAAAACTGTTTTTT.